Detailed here is one TCR beta chain. What it binds is unknown. Generated by immunoSEQ multiplex PCR, the TCRdb table keeps only in-frame clones and is missing some. The data hold around 120,000 clones, with around 92% observed a single time. This sample is drawn from a study of T cell responses to AZD1222 COVID-19 vaccine. The V segment lost 6 bases and the J segment 7 bases; nucleotides outside the gene matches: 9. CDR1 is MNHEY and CDR2 is SVGAGI in the germline V gene. This CDR3 contains 15 residues. The study, taken as a whole, reports: Baseline seropositivity occurred in only a handful of AZD1222 recipients. Possibly, clonal diversity was underestimated; donors were largely white British and included more females. Increases in Spike-specific TCR breadth and depth were seen after two AZD1222 doses.

The TCR originated in an adult in good health. The chain couples TRBV6-5 to TRBJ1-6; 7 nucleotides agree with TRBD1. The sequenced sample was peripheral blood, obtained on day 0 of AZD1222 vaccination. The CDR3 region is CASSPGTAVNSPLHF. In DNA form, the CDR3 reads TGTGCCAGCAGCCCGGGGACAGCCGTCAATTCACCCCTCCACTTT.